This passage covers 28 T cell receptor beta chains from one sample sequenced in a study of cytomegalovirus exposure and HLA in healthy donors (dated by TCRdb to the late 2010s). The library came from the immunoSEQ multiplex PCR assay. This immuneACCESS table, as held by TCRdb, lists in-frame sequences with V and J called but not all clones. Of the missing ones, under half trace to an unresolved V gene in checked studies; the others have no known cause. Present in this sample are 200,000 to 250,000 clones, 88% of which were seen just once. Approximately 2.9% of the sample comes from the top ten. The source material was PBMCs. The receptors here all came from a woman in her late teens or twenties in good health and CMV-seronegative.

The J gene is TRBJ2-3, the V gene TRBV7-9, with 8 bases identical to TRBD2. V trimming: 4 bases; J trimming: 1 base; junction bases outside the gene matches: 7. In germline, CDR1 is SEHNR, CDR2 FQNEAQ (reference sequence). The CDR3 contains 16 residues. The DNA for the CDR3 is TGTGCCAGCAGCTCCCCTCTTAGCGGGGGCACAGATACGCAGTATTTT. Residues: CASSSPLSGGTDTQYF.

This sequence joins TRBV28 and TRBJ1-1, with 8 bases that match TRBD1. V dropped 5 bases and J dropped 1; count of bases not matched to a gene: 3. Germline loops: CDR1 MDHEN, CDR2 SYDVKM. This CDR3 spans 14 amino acids. The DNA of the CDR3 is TGTGCCAGCAGTCCCACAGGGGGGAACACTGAAGCTTTCTTT. The encoded protein is CASSPTGGNTEAFF.

CDR3 residues: CAWSASTDTQYF. The CDR3 bases are TGTGCCTGGAGTGCGAGCACAGATACGCAGTATTTT. The genes are TRBV30 and TRBJ2-3; D is undetermined. The CDR3 totals 12 residues. Per the germline V gene, CDR1 is GTSNPN and CDR2 is SVGIG (reference sequence). Trimming removed 1 base from V and 0 bases from J, with 2 bases in between.

The rearrangement uses TRBV28 and TRBJ2-7, with 9 bases fitting TRBD1. The ends lost 6 bases at V and 3 bases at J; junction bases unmatched: 15. There are 17 residues in the CDR3. Germline V CDR1 and CDR2: MDHEN, SYDVKM. CDR3 sequence (DNA): TGTGCCAGCAGGAATCCCGGGACAGGGAGATCGGTCTACGAGCAGTACTTC. Its protein product is CASRNPGTGRSVYEQYF.

V is TRBV21-1 and J is TRBJ2-5; the table calls TRBD1, which could not be checked here. TRBV21-1 has pseudogene status. This CDR3 spans 15 amino acids. CDR3 region: CASSSRERGWETQYF. Here the CDR3 DNA reads TGTGCCAGCAGCTCGAGAGAGAGGGGGTGGGAGACCCAGTACTTC.

The chain combines TRBV6-1 with TRBJ1-2; D remains unclear. V dropped 7 bases and J dropped 5 bases, with 17 bases sitting between them. Germline V gene data show CDR1 as MNHNS and CDR2 as SASEGT. The CDR3 contains 14 residues. CDR3 nucleotides: TGTGCCAGCACCATAAGGGAGGGTGGTTATGGCTACACCTTC. Translated: CASTIREGGYGYTF.

The chain couples TRBV7-9 to TRBJ2-3; perhaps TRBD2 as D (6 bases). The CDR3 is made up of 15 amino acids. From germline, CDR1 is SEHNR and CDR2 FQNEAQ (reference sequence). V was trimmed by 10 bases and J by 2 bases, leaving 19 bases between them. This chain's CDR3 is CATGRTTHTTDTQYF. The CDR3 region has the DNA TGTGCCACCGGACGGACTACTCACACCACAGATACGCAGTATTTT.

V usage is TRBV5-1 and J usage is TRBJ2-3; the match to TRBD2 covers 12 bases. Germline-derived CDR1 and CDR2 are SGHRS and YFSETQ. Losses at the gene ends were 3 bases for V and 4 bases for J; bases not matched to a gene: 3. CDR3 size: 15 residues. CDR3 sequence (DNA): TGCGCCAGCAGCTCTAGACTAGCGGGAGCAGATACGCAGTATTTT. Translated, it gives CASSSRLAGADTQYF. The full variable domain, its missing parts supplied by reference TRBV5-1 and TRBJ2-3, is KAGVTQTPRYLIKTRGQQVTLSCSPISGHRSVSWYQQTPGQGLQFLFEYFSETQRNKGNFPGRFSGRQFSNSRSEMNVSTLELGDSALYLCASSSRLAGADTQYFGPGTRLTVL.

Written as DNA, the CDR3 is TGTGCCAGCAGCCTTTTCCAGCGGGTTGACTACGAGCAGTACTTC. Its protein product is CASSLFQRVDYEQYF. The V gene is TRBV27, the J gene TRBJ2-7; weak D call: TRBD2 (6 bases). Trimming took 6 bases from V and 3 from J, leaving 18 bases between them. From germline, CDR1 is MNHEY and CDR2 SMNVEV (reference sequence). This CDR3 contains 15 residues.

The chain recombines TRBV28 with TRBJ2-3; D is possibly TRBD2 (6 bases). This CDR3 has 13 amino acids. Trimming removed 8 bases from V and 3 bases from J, with 12 bases in between. Looked up from germline, CDR1 is MDHEN and CDR2 is SYDVKM. For the CDR3, the DNA is TGTGCCAGCTCTGGGGGGATTACAGATACGCAGTATTTT. It encodes CASSGGITDTQYF.

The V and J genes are TRBV5-1 and TRBJ2-3; D might be TRBD1 (6 bases). From germline, CDR1 is SGHRS and CDR2 YFSETQ. The CDR3 is 18 residues long. V shed 0 bases and J shed 3 bases, with 20 bases lying between them. This chain's CDR3 is CASSLAGAGEPFTDTQYF. CDR3 nucleotide sequence: TGCGCCAGCAGCTTGGCTGGGGCAGGGGAACCTTTTACAGATACGCAGTATTTT.

This clone was seen just once. The chain is built from TRBV6-5 and TRBJ1-1; tentatively, D is TRBD1 (6 bases). In germline, CDR1 is MNHEY, CDR2 SVGAGI. Trimming removed 8 bases at V and 8 bases at J, with 12 bases between. The CDR3 covers 11 residues. DNA of the CDR3: TGTGCCAGCGAGACAGGATCCGAAGCTTTCTTT. Protein: CASETGSEAFF.

V is TRBV5-1 and J is TRBJ1-2; 11 nucleotides align to TRBD1. The CDR3 extends over 16 amino acids. The junction had 9 bases not matched to a gene; V was cut back by 4 bases and J by 4 bases. Germline V gives CDR1 SGHRS, CDR2 YFSETQ. For the CDR3, the DNA is TGCGCCAGCAGCCCGGATGGGACAGGGGGTGGCTATGGCTACACCTTC. Amino acid sequence: CASSPDGTGGGYGYTF. The variable domain in full, with the rest retrieved from reference TRBV5-1 and TRBJ1-2, is KAGVTQTPRYLIKTRGQQVTLSCSPISGHRSVSWYQQTPGQGLQFLFEYFSETQRNKGNFPGRFSGRQFSNSRSEMNVSTLELGDSALYLCASSPDGTGGGYGYTFGSGTRLTVV.

The sample holds a few counts of this clone. The chain is built from TRBV2 and TRBJ2-7; 7 bases are a match to TRBD2. V lost 6 bases and J lost 2; bases outside the gene matches: 7. Germline CDR1 and CDR2: SNHLY and FYNNEI. This CDR3 has 14 residues. The CDR3: CASRLREAAYEQYF. The DNA of the CDR3 is TGTGCCAGCAGACTACGGGAGGCCGCCTACGAGCAGTACTTC.

The V and J genes are TRBV13 and TRBJ1-1, with TRBD1 as a possible D gene (6 bases). CDR1 and CDR2 from the germline V gene are PRHDT and FYEKMQ (reference sequence). Trimming took 8 bases from V and 1 from J, leaving 8 bases between them. CDR3 size: 12 residues. As DNA, the CDR3 is TGTGCCAGCCGGGGGGCGAACACTGAAGCTTTCTTT. Encoded protein: CASRGANTEAFF.

In this sample, this clone turned up once. For the CDR3, the DNA is TGTGCCAGCAGTGTGGGACAGGGGCATCAGCCCCAGCATTTT. Encoded protein: CASSVGQGHQPQHF. V and J are TRBV6-1 and TRBJ1-5, with 10 positions matching TRBD1. Unmatched junction bases numbered 2, after V lost 4 bases and J lost 5 bases. The CDR3 extends over 14 amino acids. The germline V gene encodes CDR1 MNHNS and CDR2 SASEGT.

The chain combines TRBV6-1 with TRBJ1-5; D is unclear. The CDR3 has 16 amino acids. V lost 3 bases to trimming and J lost 6 bases, with 18 bases between them. Germline V lookup: CDR1 MNHNS, CDR2 SASEGT. In DNA form, the CDR3 reads TGTGCCAGCAGTGATTTATTTACGCGGGAGTTTCAGCCCCAGCATTTT. Amino acids: CASSDLFTREFQPQHF.

The CDR3 sequence: CASEGYSYEQYF. CDR3 sequence (DNA): TGTGCCAGCGAGGGCTATTCCTACGAGCAGTACTTC. The rearrangement links TRBV25-1 to TRBJ2-7, with a tentative D call TRBD2 (5 bases). V lost 8 bases to trimming and J lost 1 base, with 9 bases between them. CDR3 length: 12 amino acids. CDR1 is MGHDK, CDR2 SYGVNS, per germline.

This sequence joins TRBV5-4 and TRBJ2-2; 10 bases are shared with TRBD1. This CDR3 contains 15 residues. In germline, CDR1 is SGHNT, CDR2 YYREEE (reference sequence). V lost 4 bases, J lost 3 bases, and 3 bases stayed unmatched. The CDR3 DNA sequence: TGTGCCAGCAGCCAAGGACAGGGGGACACCGGGGAGCTGTTTTTT. Its translation: CASSQGQGDTGELFF.

The genes are TRBV27 and TRBJ2-2; D perhaps matches TRBD2 (5 bases). Germline V CDR1 and CDR2: MNHEY, SMNVEV (reference sequence). The CDR3 sequence is 13 residues long. The V and J ends lost 6 bases and 3 bases respectively, with 8 bases between them. The CDR3, as DNA: TGTGCCAGCAGCCGGGGTTACACCGGGGAGCTGTTTTTT. This sequence encodes CASSRGYTGELFF.

The V call is TRBV27, the J call TRBJ2-7; 9 positions agree with TRBD1. CDR3 length equals 14 residues. Trimming removed 5 bases from V and 4 bases from J; junction bases left unmatched: 6. Germline CDR1 reads MNHEY; CDR2 reads SMNVEV (reference sequence). For the CDR3, the DNA is TGTGCCAGCAGTGACCCGGGACAGGGTTACGAGCAGTACTTC. Amino acids: CASSDPGQGYEQYF.

This clone has a handful of counts. The chain combines TRBV29-1 with TRBJ1-2; 8 nucleotides match TRBD1. Trimming cost V 4 bases and J 8 bases; bases outside gene matches: 12. The CDR3 loop spans 14 amino acids. CDR1 SQVTM and CDR2 ANQGSEA come from the germline V gene. As DNA, the CDR3 is TGCAGCGTTGGGGTGGCCAGGGGGCAATACGGCTACACCTTC. Amino acids: CSVGVARGQYGYTF. Filled out from reference TRBV29-1 and TRBJ1-2, the complete variable domain reads SAVISQKPSRDICQRGTSLTIQCQVDSQVTMMFWYRQQPGQSLTLIATANQGSEATYESGFVIDKFPISRPNLTFSTLTVSNMSPEDSSIYLCSVGVARGQYGYTFGSGTRLTVV.

About this clone itself: Other DNA variants within this sample encode the same CDR3. The chain has TRBV9 and TRBJ2-3; no clear D gene. The CDR3 loop spans 15 amino acids. V lost 0 bases and J lost 0, with 8 bases in between. CDR1 and CDR2 (germline): SGDLS, YYNGEE. The CDR3 coding sequence is TGTGCCAGCAGCGTAGGAAGCGTTAGCACAGATACGCAGTATTTT. This gives the protein CASSVGSVSTDTQYF.

V and J are TRBV7-6 and TRBJ2-1; possible D gene TRBD1, 5 bases. Trimming took off 2 bases at V and 1 base at J, with 12 bases between the two ends. This CDR3 comprises 16 residues. Germline V lookup: CDR1 SGHVS, CDR2 FNYEAQ. CDR3 in amino acids: CASSLNAGLSYNEQFF. CDR3 bases: TGTGCCAGCAGCTTAAATGCAGGGTTGTCCTACAATGAGCAGTTCTTC.

The chain employs TRBV7-9 and TRBJ2-7; TRBD1 is a possible D gene (6 bases). The CDR3 spans 18 residues. The germline CDR1 and CDR2 sequences are SEHNR and FQNEAQ (reference sequence). V was pared by 2 bases and J by 0 bases, with 20 bases between. The CDR3 is CASSLWPRQVPSSYEQYF. The CDR3 coding sequence is TGTGCCAGCAGCTTATGGCCCCGACAGGTTCCTAGCTCCTACGAGCAGTACTTC.

This chain uses TRBV5-4 with TRBJ2-2, with TRBD2 identical over 11 bases. Per the germline V gene, CDR1 is SGHNT and CDR2 is YYREEE (reference sequence). Trimming cost V 1 base and J 2 bases; bases outside gene matches: 1. The CDR3 spans 16 residues. CDR3 sequence (DNA): TGTGCCAGCAGCTTGACTAGCGGGAGTAACACCGGGGAGCTGTTTTTT. This encodes CASSLTSGSNTGELFF.

The chain couples TRBV4-3 to TRBJ2-3, with TRBD2 identical over 10 bases. The CDR3 spans 16 residues. Germline-derived CDR1 and CDR2 are LGHNA and YSLEER. J gave up 4 bases and V 0 bases, and 4 bases lay outside the gene matches. The CDR3: CASSQEPAGGADTQYF. DNA of the CDR3: TGCGCCAGCAGCCAAGAACCAGCGGGAGGGGCAGATACGCAGTATTTT.

The chain joins TRBV15 to TRBJ1-2, with 7 positions matching TRBD1. Trimming took 5 bases from V and 5 from J; bases not matched to a gene: 8. The CDR3 spans 14 residues. In germline, CDR1 is LNHNV, CDR2 YYDKDF (reference sequence). The CDR3 nucleotides are TGTGCCACCAGCCCGCGGGACAGCAGTTATGGCTACACCTTC. It translates to CATSPRDSSYGYTF.